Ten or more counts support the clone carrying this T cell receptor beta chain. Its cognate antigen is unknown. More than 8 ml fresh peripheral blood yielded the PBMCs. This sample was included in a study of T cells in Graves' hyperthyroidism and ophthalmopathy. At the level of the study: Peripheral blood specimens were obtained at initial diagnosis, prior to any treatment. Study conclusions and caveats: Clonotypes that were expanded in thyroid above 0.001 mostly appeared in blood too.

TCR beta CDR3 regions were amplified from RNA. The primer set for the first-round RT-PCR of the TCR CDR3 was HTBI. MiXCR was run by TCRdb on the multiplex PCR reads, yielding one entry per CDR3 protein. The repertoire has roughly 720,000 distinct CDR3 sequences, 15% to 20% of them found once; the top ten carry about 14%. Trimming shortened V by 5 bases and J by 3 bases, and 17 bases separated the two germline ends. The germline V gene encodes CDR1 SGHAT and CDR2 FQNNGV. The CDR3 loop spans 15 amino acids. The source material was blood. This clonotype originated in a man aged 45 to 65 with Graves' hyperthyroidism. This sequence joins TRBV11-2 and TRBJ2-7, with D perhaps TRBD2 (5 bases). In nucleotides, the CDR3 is TGTGCCAGCAGCGACCTGGGAGTCAAGGTCTACGAGCAGTACTTC. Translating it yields CASSDLGVKVYEQYF.